A selection of T cell receptor beta chains follows, all from one sample in a study of blood T cell repertoires in COVID-19. Method: immunoSEQ multiplex PCR; TCRdb's copy keeps in-frame clones and lacks some. The sample carries under 300,000 clones, around 90% recorded once. Sample: PBMCs or T cells enriched from blood (not recorded which). These receptors came from a woman aged 40 to 50 who had recovered from COVID-19. Each CDR3 is given with its conserved first and last residue. A D gene is named only where the DNA matches it firmly. Size is omitted from some rows. Given values are once, few, many or a class for expanded clones.

cdr3_nt	cdr3_aa	j_call	clone_size	v_call	d_call
TGTGCCAGCAGCTACGGGACTAGCGGAAACAATGAGCAGTTCTTC	CASSYGTSGNNEQFF	TRBJ2-1	NA	TRBV5-4	TRBD2
TGCGCCAGCAGCCCGGACACCAACAATTCACCCCTCCACTTT	CASSPDTNNSPLHF	TRBJ1-6	NA	TRBV5-1	NA
TGTGCCATCAGTACAGGGGGCACGAACTATGGCTACACCTTC	CAISTGGTNYGYTF	TRBJ1-2	NA	TRBV7-9	TRBD1
TGTGCCAGCAGTGAAGCGACTACGTCGGCCGGTGGAGATACGCAGTATTTT	CASSEATTSAGGDTQYF	TRBJ2-3	NA	TRBV2	NA
TGTGCCAGCAGCTTAGTGGCGGGGGGCTCCTACGAGCAGTACTTC	CASSLVAGGSYEQYF	TRBJ2-7	NA	TRBV7-8	TRBD2
TGTGCCAGCTCCTCGTCATCCCTGAGGGATACGCAGTATTTT	CASSSSSLRDTQYF	TRBJ2-3	NA	TRBV18	NA
TGTGCCAGCAGCTCCAGGACAGGGGGTAATGGCTACACCTTC	CASSSRTGGNGYTF	TRBJ1-2	NA	TRBV6-4	TRBD1
TGTGCCACCAGCAGAGTGACACAGAACACTGAAGCTTTCTTT	CATSRVTQNTEAFF	TRBJ1-1	NA	TRBV15	NA
TGTGCCAGCTCCGCTTCAGGGGAGACGGCTGAAGCTTTCTTT	CASSASGETAEAFF	TRBJ1-1	few	TRBV18	NA
TGTGCCAGCAGCTCGGGACTGCAGACCTACGAGCAGTACTTC	CASSSGLQTYEQYF	TRBJ2-7	NA	TRBV5-4	NA
TGTGCCACCAGCAGAGGGGGGGACAGGGGTTCCAGGGAGCTGTTTTTT	CATSRGGDRGSRELFF	TRBJ2-2	NA	TRBV15	TRBD1
TGTGCCACCAGTGATTGGGTGGTGGGGGCGCGTGAAGCTTTCTTT	CATSDWVVGAREAFF	TRBJ1-1	NA	TRBV24-1	NA
TGTGCCAGCAGCTCCTCAGGGGACGAGCAGTACTTC	CASSSSGDEQYF	TRBJ2-7	NA	TRBV7-9	NA
TGTGCCAGCACCCCGGGGGAGTATCAGCCCCAGCATTTT	CASTPGEYQPQHF	TRBJ1-5	NA	TRBV12-3/TRBV12-4	NA
TGTGCTAGCAGTTTAGGGGTGGGCAGGTCGAACACTGAAGCTTTCTTT	CASSLGVGRSNTEAFF	TRBJ1-1	NA	TRBV7-7	NA
TGCGCCAGCAGCTTGGCCAGACTACCAGATACGCAGTATTTT	CASSLARLPDTQYF	TRBJ2-3	NA	TRBV5-1	NA
TGTGCCAGCAGTTCCCGGGTCGGGAACACCGGGGAGCTGTTTTTT	CASSSRVGNTGELFF	TRBJ2-2	NA	TRBV6-4	NA
TGCGCCAGCAGCTCCAATGCAGGGGCTGGGGCCAACGTCCTGACTTTC	CASSSNAGAGANVLTF	TRBJ2-6	NA	TRBV5-1	NA
TGTGCCAGCAGTCAATTGACTAGCGGGAGGGGCACAGATACGCAGTATTTT	CASSQLTSGRGTDTQYF	TRBJ2-3	NA	TRBV6-6	TRBD2
TGCGCCAGCAGCCGCGGGGACGGCCCCATGAACACTGAAGCTTTCTTT	CASSRGDGPMNTEAFF	TRBJ1-1	NA	TRBV4-3	NA
TGCGCCAGCAGCCCGGACAGCGCCTCGGCTACGCAGTATTTT	CASSPDSASATQYF	TRBJ2-3	NA	TRBV5-1	NA
TGTGCCAGCAGTACGGAGACAGGCTCTGAAGCTTTCTTT	CASSTETGSEAFF	TRBJ1-1	NA	TRBV12-3/TRBV12-4	NA
TGTGCCAGCAGCTCGGGGGACAGGGGACCAACTAATGAAAAACTGTTTTTT	CASSSGDRGPTNEKLFF	TRBJ1-4	NA	TRBV7-9	TRBD1
TGCGCCAGCAGCTTGATAGGGGGCAATGAAAAACTGTTTTTT	CASSLIGGNEKLFF	TRBJ1-4	NA	TRBV5-1	TRBD1
TGTGCCACCCTAGACAGGGTCTACAATGAGCAGTTCTTC	CATLDRVYNEQFF	TRBJ2-1	NA	TRBV6-5	TRBD1
TGTGCCAGCAGGGGAACAGGGTCGGGGGCCAACGTCCTGACTTTC	CASRGTGSGANVLTF	TRBJ2-6	NA	TRBV6-5	NA
TGTGCCAGTAATGATGGAGTAGCCAAAAACATTCAGTACTTC	CASNDGVAKNIQYF	TRBJ2-4	NA	TRBV19	NA
TGTGCCAGCAGCACCTTACTAGCGGGGGGTCGGGAGACCCAGTACTTC	CASSTLLAGGRETQYF	TRBJ2-5	NA	TRBV7-2	TRBD2
TGTGCCAGCTCACCAACCGGGACAGGGGGCTCCGGGGAGCTGTTTTTT	CASSPTGTGGSGELFF	TRBJ2-2	NA	TRBV18	TRBD1
TGTGCCAGCAGCTTAGGTTCCGGGACTGGCTACGAGCAGTACTTC	CASSLGSGTGYEQYF	TRBJ2-7	NA	TRBV7-2	NA
TGTGCCAGCTCACCGGGACAGGATAATGAAAAACTGTTTTTT	CASSPGQDNEKLFF	TRBJ1-4	NA	TRBV18	TRBD1
TGTGCCACCTCCTACACAGATACGCAGTATTTT	CATSYTDTQYF	TRBJ2-3	NA	TRBV2	NA
TGTGCCAGCAGTTACCTAGCTACCCAGTACTTC	CASSYLATQYF	TRBJ2-5	NA	TRBV6-2/TRBV6-3	NA
TGTGCCAGCAGCGCCGGTCTCACTAAAAATGAGCAGTTCTTC	CASSAGLTKNEQFF	TRBJ2-1	NA	TRBV9	NA
TGCGCCAGCAGCTTCCCGCTCCTCGGGGGAAACACAGATACGCAGTATTTT	CASSFPLLGGNTDTQYF	TRBJ2-3	NA	TRBV5-1	NA
TGTGCCAGCAGCTCGTCGGACAGGCGCCTAGGGGCCCAGTACTTC	CASSSSDRRLGAQYF	TRBJ2-5	NA	TRBV13	TRBD1
TGTGCCAGCAGCCAAGATCGAGGGGGTCGTTCTAATGAAAAACTGTTTTTT	CASSQDRGGRSNEKLFF	TRBJ1-4	once	TRBV4-2	NA
TGTGCCAGCAGTTTCGACAGCAACACCGGGGAGCTGTTTTTT	CASSFDSNTGELFF	TRBJ2-2	NA	TRBV2	NA
TGTGCCAGCAGCTACCAGGGGTGGAATGAGCAGTTCTTC	CASSYQGWNEQFF	TRBJ2-1	NA	TRBV7-6	NA
TGTGCCAGCTCGCCGGCGGGAGGGCCGTCGGATACGCAGTATTTT	CASSPAGGPSDTQYF	TRBJ2-3	NA	TRBV18	TRBD2
TGTGCCAGCAGCTTAGAAGGTCAACAGGGGAGCTCCTATAATTCACCCCTCCACTTT	CASSLEGQQGSSYNSPLHF	TRBJ1-6	NA	TRBV7-8	TRBD1
TGCGCCAGCAGCCTTCGGACAGGGGGTTCCGTGGAGACCCAGTACTTC	CASSLRTGGSVETQYF	TRBJ2-5	NA	TRBV5-1	TRBD1